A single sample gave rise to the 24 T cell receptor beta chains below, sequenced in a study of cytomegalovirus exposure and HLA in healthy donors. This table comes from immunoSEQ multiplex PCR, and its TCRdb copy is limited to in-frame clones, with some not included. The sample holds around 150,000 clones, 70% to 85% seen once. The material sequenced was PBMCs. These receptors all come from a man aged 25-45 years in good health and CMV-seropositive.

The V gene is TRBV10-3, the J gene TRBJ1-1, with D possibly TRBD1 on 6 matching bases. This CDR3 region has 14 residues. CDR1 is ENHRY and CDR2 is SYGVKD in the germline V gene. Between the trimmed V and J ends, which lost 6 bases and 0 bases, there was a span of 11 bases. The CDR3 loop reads CAISLQGLNTEAFF. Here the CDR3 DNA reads TGTGCCATCAGCCTACAGGGCCTGAACACTGAAGCTTTCTTT.

CDR3 nucleotides: TGTGCCAGCAGCCCTGACAGGGCTCGTCAGCCCCAGCATTTT. It codes for CASSPDRARQPQHF. The V and J genes are TRBV7-6 and TRBJ1-5; 7 bases fit TRBD1. The germline V gene encodes CDR1 SGHVS and CDR2 FNYEAQ. This CDR3 has 14 amino acids. Trimming removed 5 bases from V and 6 bases from J; junction bases left unmatched: 7.

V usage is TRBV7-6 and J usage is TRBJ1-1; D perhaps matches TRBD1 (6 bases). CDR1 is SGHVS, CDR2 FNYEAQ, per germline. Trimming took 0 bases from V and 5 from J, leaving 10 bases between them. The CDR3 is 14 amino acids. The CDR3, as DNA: TGTGCCAGCAGCTTAGCGCAGGGGACGACTGAAGCTTTCTTT. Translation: CASSLAQGTTEAFF. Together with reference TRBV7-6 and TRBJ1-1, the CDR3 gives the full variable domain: GAGVSQSPRYKVTKRGQDVALRCDPISGHVSLYWYRQALGQGPEFLTYFNYEAQQDKSGLPNDRFSAERPEGSISTLTIQRTEQRDSAMYRCASSLAQGTTEAFFGQGTRLTVV.

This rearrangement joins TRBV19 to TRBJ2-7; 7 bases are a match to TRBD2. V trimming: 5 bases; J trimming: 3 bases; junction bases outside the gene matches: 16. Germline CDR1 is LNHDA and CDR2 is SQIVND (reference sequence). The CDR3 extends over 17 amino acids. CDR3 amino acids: CASSVRAQKKRDYEQYF. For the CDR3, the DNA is TGTGCCAGTAGTGTCCGGGCCCAGAAGAAGCGGGACTACGAGCAGTACTTC.

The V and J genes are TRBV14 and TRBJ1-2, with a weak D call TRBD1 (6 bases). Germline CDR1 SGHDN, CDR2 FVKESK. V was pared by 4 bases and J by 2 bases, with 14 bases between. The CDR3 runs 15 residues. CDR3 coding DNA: TGTGCCAGCAGCCCTTTACAGGGAATGAACTATGGCTACACCTTC. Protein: CASSPLQGMNYGYTF. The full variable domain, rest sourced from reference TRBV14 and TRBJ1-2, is EAGVTQFPSHSVIEKGQTVTLRCDPISGHDNLYWYRRVMGKEIKFLLHFVKESKQDESGMPNNRFLAERTGGTYSTLKVQPAELEDSGVYFCASSPLQGMNYGYTFGSGTRLTVV.

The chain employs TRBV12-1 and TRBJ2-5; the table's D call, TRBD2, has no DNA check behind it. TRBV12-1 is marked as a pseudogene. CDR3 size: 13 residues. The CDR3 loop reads CASCPGSQETQYF. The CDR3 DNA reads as TGTGCCAGCTGCCCGGGGAGCCAAGAGACCCAGTACTTC.

In nucleotides, the CDR3 is TGTGCCAGCTCACCACCGGGACTCAAGGCGGGCTATGGCTACACCTTC. It yields the protein CASSPPGLKAGYGYTF. This chain uses TRBV18 with TRBJ1-2; D might be TRBD1 (5 bases). The CDR3 has 16 residues. Germline V lookup: CDR1 KGHSH, CDR2 LQKENI. V was trimmed by 0 bases and J by 4 bases, leaving 15 bases between them.

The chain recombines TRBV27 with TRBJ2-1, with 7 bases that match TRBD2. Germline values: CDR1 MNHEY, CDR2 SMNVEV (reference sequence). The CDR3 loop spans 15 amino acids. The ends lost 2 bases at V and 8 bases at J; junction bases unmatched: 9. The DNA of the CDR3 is TGTGCCAGCAGTTTAGGGAGGGGTTGGGTCGATGAGCAGTTCTTC. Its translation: CASSLGRGWVDEQFF.

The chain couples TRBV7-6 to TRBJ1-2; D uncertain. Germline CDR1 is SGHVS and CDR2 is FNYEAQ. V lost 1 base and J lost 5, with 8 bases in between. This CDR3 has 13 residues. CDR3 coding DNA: TGTGCCAGCAGCTTAGGGCAGACATATGGCTACACCTTC. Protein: CASSLGQTYGYTF.

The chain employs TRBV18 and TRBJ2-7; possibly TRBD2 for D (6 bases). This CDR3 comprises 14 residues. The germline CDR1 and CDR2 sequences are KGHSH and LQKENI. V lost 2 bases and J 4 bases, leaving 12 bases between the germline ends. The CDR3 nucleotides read TGTGCCAGCTCACCAGGACTATCTTTTTACGAGCAGTACTTC. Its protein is CASSPGLSFYEQYF.

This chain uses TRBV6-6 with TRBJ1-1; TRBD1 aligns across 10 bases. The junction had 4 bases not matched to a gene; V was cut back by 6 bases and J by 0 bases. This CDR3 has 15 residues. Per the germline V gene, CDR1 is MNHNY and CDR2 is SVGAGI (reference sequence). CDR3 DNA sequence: TGTGCCAGCAGCCGGGACAGGGGAGTGAACACTGAAGCTTTCTTT. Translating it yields CASSRDRGVNTEAFF.

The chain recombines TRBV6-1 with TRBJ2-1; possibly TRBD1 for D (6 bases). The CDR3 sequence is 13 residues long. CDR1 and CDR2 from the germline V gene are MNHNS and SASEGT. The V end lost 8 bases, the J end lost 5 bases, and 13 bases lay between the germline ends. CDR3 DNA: TGTGCCAGCGGATTACAGGGAAACAATGAGCAGTTCTTC. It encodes CASGLQGNNEQFF.

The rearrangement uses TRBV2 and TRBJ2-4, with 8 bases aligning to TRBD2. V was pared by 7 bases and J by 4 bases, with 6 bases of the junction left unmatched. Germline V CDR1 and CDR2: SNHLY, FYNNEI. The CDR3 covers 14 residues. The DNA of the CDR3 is TGTGCCAGCACCCCGTTAGCGGGAAAAAACATTCAGTACTTC. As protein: CASTPLAGKNIQYF.

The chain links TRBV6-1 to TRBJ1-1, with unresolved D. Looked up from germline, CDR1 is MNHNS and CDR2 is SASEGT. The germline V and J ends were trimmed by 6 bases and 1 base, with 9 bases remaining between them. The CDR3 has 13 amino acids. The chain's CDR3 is CASRPGSNTEAFF. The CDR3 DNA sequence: TGTGCCAGCAGGCCGGGATCGAACACTGAAGCTTTCTTT.

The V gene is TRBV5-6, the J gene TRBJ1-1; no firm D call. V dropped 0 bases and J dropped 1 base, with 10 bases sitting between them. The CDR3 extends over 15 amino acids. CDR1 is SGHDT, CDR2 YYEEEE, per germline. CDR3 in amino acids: CASSLAGGRNTEAFF. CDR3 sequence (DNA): TGTGCCAGCAGCTTGGCCGGAGGGCGGAACACTGAAGCTTTCTTT.

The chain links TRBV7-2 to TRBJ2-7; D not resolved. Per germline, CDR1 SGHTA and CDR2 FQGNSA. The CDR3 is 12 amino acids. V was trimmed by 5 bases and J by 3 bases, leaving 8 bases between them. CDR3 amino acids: CASSPQNYEQYF. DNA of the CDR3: TGTGCCAGCAGCCCACAGAACTACGAGCAGTACTTC.

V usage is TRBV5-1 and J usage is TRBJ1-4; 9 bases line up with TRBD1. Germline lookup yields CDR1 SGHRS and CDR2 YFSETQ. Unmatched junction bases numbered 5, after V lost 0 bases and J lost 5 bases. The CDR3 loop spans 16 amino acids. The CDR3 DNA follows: TGCGCCAGCAGCTTGGGCCCCGGGACAGGGAATGAAAAACTGTTTTTT. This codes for CASSLGPGTGNEKLFF.

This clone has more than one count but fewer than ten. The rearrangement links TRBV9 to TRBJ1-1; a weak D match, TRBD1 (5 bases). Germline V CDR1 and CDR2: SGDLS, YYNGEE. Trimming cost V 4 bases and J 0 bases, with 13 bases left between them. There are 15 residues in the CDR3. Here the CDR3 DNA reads TGTGCCAGCAGCCCAAGACAGAAATTGAACACTGAAGCTTTCTTT. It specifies CASSPRQKLNTEAFF.

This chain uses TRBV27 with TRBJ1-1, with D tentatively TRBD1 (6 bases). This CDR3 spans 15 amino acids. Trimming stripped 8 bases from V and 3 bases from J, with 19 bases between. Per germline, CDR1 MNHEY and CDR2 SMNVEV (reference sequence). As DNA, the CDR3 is TGTGCCAGCGCCCGGTTGGCCAAGGGGGACACTGAAGCTTTCTTT. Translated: CASARLAKGDTEAFF.

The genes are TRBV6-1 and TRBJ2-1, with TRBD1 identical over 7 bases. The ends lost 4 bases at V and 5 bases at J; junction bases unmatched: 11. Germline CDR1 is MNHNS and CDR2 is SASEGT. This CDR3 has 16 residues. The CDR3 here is CASSGLGGQSNNEQFF. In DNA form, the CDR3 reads TGTGCCAGCAGTGGCCTAGGGGGCCAGTCCAACAATGAGCAGTTCTTC.

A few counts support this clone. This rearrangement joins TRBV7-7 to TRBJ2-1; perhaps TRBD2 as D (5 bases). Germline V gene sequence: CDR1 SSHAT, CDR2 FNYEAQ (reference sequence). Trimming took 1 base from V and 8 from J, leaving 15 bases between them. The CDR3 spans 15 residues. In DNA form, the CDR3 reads TGTGCCAGCAGCTTAGTTAGCGTGGGTTTGGATGAGCAGTTCTTC. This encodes CASSLVSVGLDEQFF.

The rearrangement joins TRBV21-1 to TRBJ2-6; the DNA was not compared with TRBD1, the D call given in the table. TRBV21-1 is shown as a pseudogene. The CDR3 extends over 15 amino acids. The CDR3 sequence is CASWYSSSGANVLTF. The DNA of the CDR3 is TGTGCCAGCTGGTACAGTTCCTCTGGGGCCAACGTCCTGACTTTC.

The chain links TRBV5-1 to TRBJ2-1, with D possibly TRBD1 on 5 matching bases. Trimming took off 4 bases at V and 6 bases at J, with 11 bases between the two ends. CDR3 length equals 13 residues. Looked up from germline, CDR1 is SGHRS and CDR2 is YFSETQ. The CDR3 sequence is CASSPGIGNEQFF. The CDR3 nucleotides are TGCGCCAGCAGCCCAGGGATCGGCAATGAGCAGTTCTTC.

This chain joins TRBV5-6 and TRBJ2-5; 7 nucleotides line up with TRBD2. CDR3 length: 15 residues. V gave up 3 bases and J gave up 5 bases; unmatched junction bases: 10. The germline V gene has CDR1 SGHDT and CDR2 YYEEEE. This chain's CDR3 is CASSYLGLVRETQYF. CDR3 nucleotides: TGTGCCAGCAGCTATCTCGGACTAGTTCGGGAGACCCAGTACTTC.